The entry below gives a single T cell receptor beta chain sequence along with its context. The germline V gene has CDR1 MNHEY and CDR2 SVGAGI. The CDR3 sequence is 16 residues long. V was clipped by 1 base and J by 0 bases, with 10 bases between them. Per the authors' pipeline: By means of reference gene primer amplification, nucleated cell counts were estimated. Generated by immunoSEQ multiplex PCR, the TCRdb table keeps only in-frame clones and is missing some. From that table come the V and J calls and clone size; the DNA was used to work out D and trimming. The repertoire has about 85,000 clones, approximately 88% of them found once; the top ten carry 5% to 5.5%. The data originate from a study of blood T cell repertoires in COVID-19. Study-level information: Donors in the United States, Italy and Spain gave samples during acute or convalescent COVID-19.

The TCR originated in a man between 60 and 75 years old with acute or convalescent COVID-19. The J gene is TRBJ1-3, the V gene TRBV6-5; D is perhaps TRBD1 (6 bases). Sequenced sample: peripheral blood. The CDR3 sequence is CASSYFGGGSGNTIYF. CDR3 nucleotide sequence: TGTGCCAGCAGTTACTTTGGGGGCGGCTCTGGAAACACCATATATTTT.